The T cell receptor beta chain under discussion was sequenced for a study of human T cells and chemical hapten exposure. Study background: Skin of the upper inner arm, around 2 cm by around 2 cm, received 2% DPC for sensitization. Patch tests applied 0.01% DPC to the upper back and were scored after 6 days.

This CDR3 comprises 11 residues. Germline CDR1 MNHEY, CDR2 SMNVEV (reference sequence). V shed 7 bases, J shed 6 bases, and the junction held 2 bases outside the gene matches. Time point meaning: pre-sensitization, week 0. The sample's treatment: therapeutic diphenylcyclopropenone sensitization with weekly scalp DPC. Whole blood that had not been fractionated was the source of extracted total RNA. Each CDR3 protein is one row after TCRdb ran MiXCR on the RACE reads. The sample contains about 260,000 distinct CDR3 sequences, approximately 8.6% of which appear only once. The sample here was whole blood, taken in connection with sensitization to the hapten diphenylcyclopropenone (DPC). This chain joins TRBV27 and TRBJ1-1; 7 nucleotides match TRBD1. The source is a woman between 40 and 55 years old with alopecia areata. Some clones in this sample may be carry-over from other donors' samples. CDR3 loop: CASTQGAEAFF. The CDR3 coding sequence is TGTGCCAGCACCCAGGGGGCTGAAGCTTTCTTT.